This entry is about one TCR beta chain. This sample stems from a study of blood T cell repertoires in COVID-19. Study-wide context: Material from acute and convalescent COVID-19 was sourced from the United States, Italy and Spain.

Profiled with immunoSEQ multiplex PCR; TCRdb holds only in-frame clones, not every one. The sample lists a few hundred thousand clones; roughly nine tenths were seen once. The clonotype originates from a young woman who had recovered from COVID-19. The sequencing sample was made of PBMCs or T cells enriched from blood (not recorded which).

The CDR3 DNA follows: TGTGCCAGCAGCTTACAGGGGTCGGAGACCCAGTACTTC. Its translation is CASSLQGSETQYF. This chain connects TRBV7-9 to TRBJ2-5; D is perhaps TRBD1 (6 bases). V lost 2 bases and J 5 bases, leaving 9 bases between the germline ends. There are 13 residues in the CDR3. CDR1 SEHNR and CDR2 FQNEAQ come from the germline V gene (reference sequence).